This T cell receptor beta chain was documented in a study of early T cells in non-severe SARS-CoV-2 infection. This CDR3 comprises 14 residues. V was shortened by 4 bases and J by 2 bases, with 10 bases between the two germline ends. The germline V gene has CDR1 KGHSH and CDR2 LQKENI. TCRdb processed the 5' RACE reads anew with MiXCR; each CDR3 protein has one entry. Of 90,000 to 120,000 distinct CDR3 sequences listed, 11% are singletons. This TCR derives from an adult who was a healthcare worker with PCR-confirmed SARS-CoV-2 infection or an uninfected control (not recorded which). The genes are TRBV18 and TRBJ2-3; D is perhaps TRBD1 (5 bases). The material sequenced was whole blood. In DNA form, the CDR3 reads TGTGCCAGCTCACGTCAGGGTGTCACAGATACGCAGTATTTT. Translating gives CASSRQGVTDTQYF.